One and the same sample provided the 21 T cell receptor beta chains below, sequenced in a study of blood T cell repertoires in COVID-19. Produced via immunoSEQ multiplex PCR; TCRdb's table is partial and in-frame only. The top ten clones hold 4.8% of a sample with more than 120,000 clones, roughly 82% of them seen once. The sample consisted of peripheral blood. Receptors originate from a human donor in a cohort sampled during active COVID-19.

The V and J genes are TRBV28 and TRBJ2-1, with 8 bases aligning to TRBD2. V was pared by 5 bases and J by 7 bases, with 13 bases of the junction left unmatched. The CDR3 runs 16 residues. The germline gives CDR1 MDHEN, CDR2 SYDVKM. The CDR3 sequence: CASSRISGTRGNEQFF. The CDR3 nucleotides are TGTGCCAGCAGTCGCATAAGCGGGACTAGGGGGAATGAGCAGTTCTTC.

The CDR3 region has the DNA TGCGCCAGCAGCGACCCCGGGACAAGTACCGGGGAGCTGTTTTTT. Its translation: CASSDPGTSTGELFF. The rearrangement links TRBV5-1 to TRBJ2-2, with D maybe TRBD1 (6 bases). In germline, CDR1 is SGHRS, CDR2 YFSETQ. The CDR3 sequence is 15 residues long. V lost 4 bases, J lost 5 bases, and 15 bases lay in between.

This chain connects TRBV23-1 to TRBJ2-7; D is perhaps TRBD1 (5 bases). TRBV23-1 counts as an open reading frame of uncertain function. V lost 1 base to trimming and J lost 8 bases, with 21 bases between them. This CDR3 spans 16 amino acids. CDR3 protein: CASSQYRIPAQNKQYF. The CDR3 DNA is TGCGCCAGCAGTCAATACAGGATCCCAGCACAAAATAAGCAGTACTTC.

The chain employs TRBV7-2 and TRBJ2-2; TRBD2 is a possible D gene (6 bases). The CDR3 sequence is 14 residues long. Germline lookup yields CDR1 SGHTA and CDR2 FQGNSA. V lost 1 base and J lost 7, with 10 bases in between. The CDR3, as DNA: TGTGCCAGCAGCTTAGTTGGAGCGGGCGGGGAGCTGTTTTTT. Translated: CASSLVGAGGELFF.

The CDR3 is CASSPTGGGGGYTF. DNA for the CDR3: TGTGCCAGCAGCCCGACGGGGGGCGGCGGCGGCTACACCTTC. This chain links TRBV3-1 (or the pseudogene TRBV3-2) with TRBJ1-2, with D perhaps matching TRBD1 (6 bases). Per germline, CDR1 LGHDT and CDR2 YNNKEL (reference sequence). V lost 4 bases, J lost 8 bases, and 17 bases lay in between. The CDR3 length is 14 residues.

The genes are TRBV7-9 and TRBJ2-7; 8 bases fit TRBD2. Germline lookup yields CDR1 SEHNR and CDR2 FQNEAQ (reference sequence). The J segment lost 2 bases and the V segment lost 5 bases, leaving 5 bases of the junction unmatched. There are 14 residues in the CDR3. The CDR3 DNA reads as TGTGCCAGCAGCCTAGGACTAGCTCCCTACGAGCAGTACGTC. Protein: CASSLGLAPYEQYV.

This clone was recorded only once. V usage is TRBV28 and J usage is TRBJ1-2; TRBD1 agrees at 10 bases. This CDR3 spans 16 amino acids. Germline trimming cut 5 bases from V and 4 bases from J; bases unmatched to any gene: 10. Germline-derived CDR1 and CDR2 are MDHEN and SYDVKM. CDR3 in amino acids: CASSLRQGALSYGYTF. The CDR3 nucleotides are TGTGCCAGCAGTCTCAGACAGGGGGCACTTTCCTATGGCTACACCTTC.

The rearrangement joins TRBV4-1 to TRBJ2-3; possibly TRBD1 for D (5 bases). The CDR3 has 18 amino acids. Germline V gene data show CDR1 as MGHRA and CDR2 as YSYEKL. Trimming cost V 0 bases and J 6 bases, with 22 bases left between them. The CDR3 DNA reads as TGCGCCAGCAGCCAAGATAGGCTGGTCGCAGGGAAGGCGGATACGCAGTATTTT. It specifies CASSQDRLVAGKADTQYF.

V and J are TRBV27 and TRBJ2-3; maybe TRBD2 (6 bases). This CDR3 spans 13 amino acids. Trimming shortened V by 5 bases and J by 5 bases, and 11 bases separated the two germline ends. Germline CDR1 is MNHEY and CDR2 is SMNVEV (reference sequence). Written as DNA, the CDR3 is TGTGCCAGCAGTCTTCTCGGGGGAGATACGCAGTATTTT. Protein: CASSLLGGDTQYF.

CDR3 in amino acids: CASSPSEGYTF. The CDR3 DNA reads TGTGCCAGCAGTCCGTCCGAGGGCTACACCTTC. J is TRBJ1-2 and V is TRBV12-3 or TRBV12-4; no clear D. CDR3 size: 11 residues. Trimming took 5 bases from V and 8 from J, leaving 9 bases between them.

The V and J genes are TRBV5-6 and TRBJ1-2; D is undetermined. The CDR3 has 14 residues. CDR1 SGHDT and CDR2 YYEEEE come from the germline V gene. The V end was cut by 6 bases, the J end by 2 bases, with 14 bases between. CDR3 DNA: TGTGCCAGCACCGAAGACACAAGAAACTATGGCTACACCTTC. Its protein is CASTEDTRNYGYTF.

This chain joins TRBV5-1 and TRBJ2-2; TRBD2 matches 10 bases. The CDR3 has 16 amino acids. Per the germline V gene, CDR1 is SGHRS and CDR2 is YFSETQ. V lost 1 base, J lost 3 bases, and 3 bases stayed unmatched. The CDR3 DNA follows: TGCGCCAGCAGCTTGACTAGCGGGGAATACACCGGGGAGCTGTTTTTT. Its translation is CASSLTSGEYTGELFF.

The V call is TRBV11-3, the J call TRBJ2-1, with D hard to call. This CDR3 has 13 amino acids. V lost 0 bases and J lost 9, with 9 bases in between. The germline gives CDR1 SGHNT, CDR2 YENEEA. CDR3 loop: CASSLDLVGEQFF. CDR3 nucleotides: TGTGCCAGCAGCTTAGACCTAGTTGGTGAGCAGTTCTTC.

CDR3 sequence reads: CASSQDRNANSPLHF. The CDR3, as DNA: TGTGCCAGCAGCCAAGATAGAAACGCTAATTCACCCCTCCACTTT. The rearrangement joins TRBV3-1 (or the pseudogene TRBV3-2) to TRBJ1-6; D gene uncertain. V was cut by 0 bases and J by 6 bases, with 9 bases left in between. The CDR3 has 15 residues. Germline V gives CDR1 LGHDT, CDR2 YNNKEL (reference sequence).

This clone was counted only a few times. The V and J genes are TRBV20-1 and TRBJ1-2; D gene ambiguous. The CDR3 consists of 11 residues. V was shortened by 3 bases and J by 3 bases, with 5 bases between the two germline ends. CDR1 is DFQATT, CDR2 SNEGSKA, per germline (reference sequence). The DNA for the CDR3 is TGCAGTGCTAGGAGGCACTATGGCTACACCTTC. Its translation: CSARRHYGYTF.

This clone was recorded a few times. V gene TRBV25-1 combines with J gene TRBJ1-5; no definite D call. Trimming cost V 2 bases and J 4 bases, with 9 bases left between them. CDR1 and CDR2 (germline): MGHDK, SYGVNS. The CDR3 has 14 amino acids. CDR3 coding DNA: TGTGCCAGCAGTGAAGCCGGGGAAAATCAGCCCCAGCATTTT. Protein product: CASSEAGENQPQHF. Full variable domain (outside the CDR3, taken from reference TRBV25-1 and TRBJ1-5): EADIYQTPRYLVIGTGKKITLECSQTMGHDKMYWYQQDPGMELHLIHYSYGVNSTEKGDLSSESTVSRIRTEHFPLTLESARPSHTSQYLCASSEAGENQPQHFGDGTRLSIL.

The rearrangement uses TRBV10-3 and TRBJ1-6, with 9 bases matching TRBD1. Unmatched junction bases numbered 5, after V lost 6 bases and J lost 5 bases. This CDR3 comprises 15 residues. Germline V CDR1 and CDR2: ENHRY, SYGVKD. The CDR3 sequence: CAIRDRGGDNSPLHF. The CDR3 DNA follows: TGTGCCATCAGGGACAGGGGAGGAGATAATTCACCCCTCCACTTT.

In this sample, this clone turned up once. The chain has TRBV6-5 and TRBJ1-2; maybe TRBD1 (6 bases). Deletions cut 6 bases from V and 2 bases from J, with 7 bases between. Germline values: CDR1 MNHEY, CDR2 SVGAGI. The CDR3 length is 12 residues. The CDR3 protein is CASRGANYGYTF. CDR3 nucleotides: TGTGCCAGCAGGGGGGCGAACTATGGCTACACCTTC.

J is TRBJ2-1 and V is TRBV19, with D tentatively TRBD2 (5 bases). With 5 bases removed from V and 0 bases from J, the gap between germline ends came to 17 bases. CDR1 is LNHDA, CDR2 SQIVND, per germline (reference sequence). This CDR3 region has 17 residues. The CDR3 DNA is TGTGCCAGTAGTTCCGAGGTAGCGCGAAGCTCCTACAATGAGCAGTTCTTC. Its translation is CASSSEVARSSYNEQFF.

V is TRBV7-9 and J is TRBJ1-1; D may be TRBD1 (5 bases). Germline CDR1 is SEHNR and CDR2 is FQNEAQ (reference sequence). Trimming left V 8 bases short and J 11 bases short, with 18 bases between. The CDR3 spans 12 residues. CDR3: CASDSRAGGAFF. In DNA, the CDR3 is TGTGCCAGCGATAGTAGGGCGGGGGGGGCTTTCTTT.

J is TRBJ2-7 and V is TRBV3-1 (or the pseudogene TRBV3-2), with 8 bases that match TRBD2. J was trimmed by 3 bases and V by 5 bases; bases with no gene match: 9. CDR3 length: 15 residues. The germline CDR1 and CDR2 sequences are LGHDT and YNNKEL (reference sequence). In DNA, the CDR3 is TGTGCCAGCAGCAAGGGGGAGCGGGGGAGCTACGAGCAGTACTTC. Translating gives CASSKGERGSYEQYF.